Here is one T cell receptor (beta chain) with its context. Its specificity is not known. At the DNA level, this CDR3 is encoded by other sequences in the same sample as well. This entry comes from a study of shared clonotypes between healthy human individuals. The overall study: A donor's plate count was three for CD4 naive and three for CD4 memory; CD8 naive had two and CD8 memory one. Notes on the study in general: Richness estimates generally favored naive over memory subsets.

The method was immunoSEQ multiplex PCR; TCRdb's version includes in-frame clones alone and lacks a portion of them. The profile covers approximately 980,000 clones, with approximately 76% appearing a single time and nearly 1.5% taken by the ten largest. The sequencing sample was made of memory CD4+ T cells sorted from blood. Specified subset: CD45RA-negative fraction. This TCR was recovered from a man aged 18 to 29 in good health.

In nucleotides, the CDR3 is TGTGCCTGGGGGTCGACAGATACGCAGTATTTT. Residues: CAWGSTDTQYF. The genes are TRBV30 and TRBJ2-3, with D unclear. The CDR3 spans 11 residues. The V gene's germline CDR1 is GTSNPN and CDR2 SVGIG (reference sequence). V dropped 5 bases and J dropped 3 bases, with 6 bases sitting between them.